Listed below are T cell receptor beta chains from one sample, sequenced in a study of human T cells and chemical hapten exposure. TCRdb called the RACE reads again in MiXCR, with one record for every CDR3 protein. Counted here are around 65,000 distinct CDR3 sequences, 6% to 7% occurring once; the ten biggest clones make up just under 3.5%. Material: whole blood. The source of these receptors is a female donor in good health. Some clones in this sample may be carry-over from other donors' samples. CDR3s include the opening cysteine and the closing phenylalanine or tryptophan. A D gene is named only where the DNA matches it firmly. The size entry is marked missing in some rows and otherwise reads once, few, many or a size class.

abundance	d_gene	j_gene	v_gene	CDR3nt	CDR3aa
many	TRBD2	TRBJ2-1	TRBV4-1	TGCGCCAGCAGCCAACTAGCGGGAGACGCGCAGTTCTTC	CASSQLAGDAQFF
many	.	TRBJ2-7	TRBV19	TGTGCCAGTAGTAAGGACCAGTTCGAGCAGTACTTC	CASSKDQFEQYF
many	.	TRBJ2-1	TRBV3-1	TGTGCCAGCAGCCAAAGGGCTCCTGGGCCCAATGAGCAGTTCTTC	CASSQRAPGPNEQFF
.	TRBD2	TRBJ2-7	TRBV30	TGTGCCTGGAGTACAAGCGGGGGAACCTACGAGCAGTACTTC	CAWSTSGGTYEQYF
many	.	TRBJ1-5	TRBV6-2/TRBV6-3	TGTGCCAGCAGTTACGATTTCGATCAGCCCCAGCATTTT	CASSYDFDQPQHF
.	.	TRBJ2-7	TRBV6-6	TGTGCCAGCAGTCCCGACAGCAACTCCTACGAGCAGTACTTC	CASSPDSNSYEQYF
.	.	TRBJ2-3	TRBV3-1	TGTGCCGCCCAGAAGGGGAGCACAGATACGCAGTATTTT	CAAQKGSTDTQYF
many	TRBD2	TRBJ2-5	TRBV20-1	TGCAGTGCTAGATTTAGAAGCGGGAGGCAGACCCAGTACTTC	CSARFRSGRQTQYF
few	TRBD1	TRBJ1-5	TRBV7-9	TGTGCCAGCAGCTTACGGCGGGACAGGGGGTTTCAGCCCCAGCATTTT	CASSLRRDRGFQPQHF
many	.	TRBJ2-3	TRBV20-1	TGCAGTGCTTACGAGACAGGCGGGGACACAGATACGCAGTATTTT	CSAYETGGDTDTQYF
.	.	TRBJ2-5	TRBV6-2/TRBV6-3	TGTGCCAGCAGTTACATCGGGAGTGGCGCGGAGACCCAGTACTTC	CASSYIGSGAETQYF
.	.	TRBJ2-7	TRBV10-3	TGTGCCATCAGTGAGGGGGGCAGCTACGAGCAGTACTTC	CAISEGGSYEQYF
.	.	TRBJ2-3	TRBV7-3	TGTGCCAGCAGCCACTCGGGGAGTCGAAGCACAGATACGCAGTATTTT	CASSHSGSRSTDTQYF
many	TRBD2	TRBJ2-7	TRBV20-1	TGCAGTGCTAGTTGGAAGCGGGAGGCCTCCTACGAGCAGTACTTC	CSASWKREASYEQYF
many	.	TRBJ1-4	TRBV10-3	TGTGCCATCAGAACCCGGGCGGAAGATGAAAAACTGTTTTTT	CAIRTRAEDEKLFF
few	.	TRBJ2-7	TRBV20-1	TGCAGTCCGCTGGGACACCCGCTTTACGAGCAGTACTTC	CSPLGHPLYEQYF
.	TRBD1	TRBJ1-5	TRBV10-3	TGTGCCATCAGTGAGGCGCCAGGGGGTCAGCCCCAGCATTTT	CAISEAPGGQPQHF
many	.	TRBJ2-7	TRBV29-1	TGCAGCGTTGGGGCACCGAGCTCCTACGAGCAGTACTTC	CSVGAPSSYEQYF
many	.	TRBJ2-7	TRBV6-5	TGTGCCAGCAGCGGGCACTACGAGCAGTACTTC	CASSGHYEQYF
.	.	TRBJ2-3	TRBV7-2	TGTGCCAGCAGCTCCCTCCCACAGGGGAGGAATCGAGATACGCAGTATTTT	CASSSLPQGRNRDTQYF
many	.	TRBJ2-3	TRBV4-1	TGCGCCAGCAGCCAAGATTTATGGAGCGAGAGAGGGTATTTT	CASSQDLWSERGYF
many	.	TRBJ1-3	TRBV9	TGTGCCAGCAGCCAGGGAGGAGGGCGGACCGCTGGGAACACCATATATTTT	CASSQGGGRTAGNTIYF
many	TRBD1	TRBJ2-7	TRBV28	TGTGCCAGCAGTTTAAGACAGGGGTACGAGCAGTACTTC	CASSLRQGYEQYF
many	TRBD1	TRBJ2-7	TRBV7-8	TGTGCCAGCAGCTCGCAGACCGGGACAGCCTCCTACGAGCAGTACTTC	CASSSQTGTASYEQYF
many	.	TRBJ2-7	TRBV7-3	TGTGCCAGCAGCCCTACAGACGGTCCCTACGAGCAGTACTTC	CASSPTDGPYEQYF
few	TRBD2	TRBJ2-6	TRBV2	TGTGCCAGCAGTAAACTAGCGGGAGGCTCTGGGGCCAACGTCCTGACTTTC	CASSKLAGGSGANVLTF
many	.	TRBJ2-7	TRBV9	TGTGCCAGCAGCGTTGGCCCCGACTACGAGCAGTACTTC	CASSVGPDYEQYF
many	.	TRBJ1-5	TRBV5-1	TGCGCCAGCAGCTTGGAAGGGGTGAAGGGTCAGCCCCAGCATTTT	CASSLEGVKGQPQHF
many	.	TRBJ1-5	TRBV29-1	TGCAGCGTTGGGGTTACGGGTTTTTGGCCCCAGCATTTT	CSVGVTGFWPQHF
few	.	TRBJ2-1	TRBV19	TGTGCCAGTAGCGACCAACCGAATGAGCAGTTCTTC	CASSDQPNEQFF
many	.	TRBJ2-7	TRBV28	TGTGCCAGCAGTGTCACCGGGACGGGGAGCGCCTACGAGCAGTACTTC	CASSVTGTGSAYEQYF
few	.	TRBJ2-1	TRBV21-1	TGTGCCAGCAGCAGGGGGACTAGCCTCATCCCTGAGCAGTTCTTC	CASSRGTSLIPEQFF
many	.	TRBJ2-7	TRBV10-3	TGTGCCATCAGTGAGCGCCAGGCCTACGAGCAGTACTTC	CAISERQAYEQYF
.	TRBD1	TRBJ2-6	TRBV12-3/TRBV12-4	TGTGCCAGCAGTCATCGACAGGGGAGCTCTGGGGCCAACGTCCTGACTTTC	CASSHRQGSSGANVLTF
many	TRBD2	TRBJ2-5	TRBV28	TGTGCCAGCAGTTCTCGACTAGCGGGAGGGCCAGAGACCCAGTACTTC	CASSSRLAGGPETQYF
many	.	TRBJ2-1	TRBV20-1	TGCAGTGTAAGCTCGCGGGAAAACAATGAGCAGTTCTTC	CSVSSRENNEQFF
few	TRBD2	TRBJ2-1	TRBV19	TGTGCCAGTAGTATAGGTTCGGGAGGGCCACCCAATGAGCAGTTCTTC	CASSIGSGGPPNEQFF
.	.	TRBJ1-1	TRBV27	TGTGCCAGCGCCAGGGCCGGACGGACGACCGGAGCTTTCTTT	CASARAGRTTGAFF
.	.	TRBJ2-5	TRBV28	TGTGCCAGCAGTCCGAGCGACCGGGACACTGGGACCCAGTACTTC	CASSPSDRDTGTQYF
.	.	TRBJ2-3	TRBV11-2	TGTGCCAGCAGCTTTATGCGGGGAGATACAGATACGCAGTATTTT	CASSFMRGDTDTQYF
many	.	TRBJ2-3	TRBV18	TGTGCCAGCTCATTCGGACAAACGGGGAGCACAGATACGCAGTATTTT	CASSFGQTGSTDTQYF